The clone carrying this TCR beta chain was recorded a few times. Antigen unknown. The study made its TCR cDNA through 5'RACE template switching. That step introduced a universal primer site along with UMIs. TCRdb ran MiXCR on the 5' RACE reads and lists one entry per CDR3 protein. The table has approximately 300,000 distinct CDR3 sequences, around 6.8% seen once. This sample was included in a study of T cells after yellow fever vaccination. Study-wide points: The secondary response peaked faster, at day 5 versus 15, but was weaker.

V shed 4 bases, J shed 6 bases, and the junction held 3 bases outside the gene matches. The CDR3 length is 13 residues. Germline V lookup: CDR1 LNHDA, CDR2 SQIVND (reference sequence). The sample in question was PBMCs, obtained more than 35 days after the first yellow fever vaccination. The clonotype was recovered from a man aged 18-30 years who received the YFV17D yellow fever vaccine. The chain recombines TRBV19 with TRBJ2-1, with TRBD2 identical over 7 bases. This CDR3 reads CASSTGGGNEQFF. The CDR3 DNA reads TGTGCCAGTAGTACTGGGGGGGGCAATGAGCAGTTCTTC.